This T cell receptor (beta chain) derives from a study of blood T cell repertoires in COVID-19. On the study more broadly: Samples taken during acute and convalescent COVID-19 were collected in the United States, Italy and Spain.

Clones were sequenced by immunoSEQ multiplex PCR, and TCRdb holds only the in-frame ones, with some missing. The sample has about 38,000 clones, approximately 94% seen once. V shed 5 bases, J shed 3 bases, and the junction held 4 bases outside the gene matches. From germline, CDR1 is LNHDA and CDR2 SQIVND (reference sequence). The CDR3 contains 13 residues. The chain uses TRBV19 and TRBJ2-7, with 7 nucleotides matching TRBD2. The TCR originated in a human donor with active COVID-19. The donor label of this sample is uncertain. Sequenced input: peripheral blood. The CDR3 region is CASSAPGGYEQYF. The CDR3 coding sequence is TGTGCCAGTAGTGCCCCGGGGGGCTACGAGCAGTACTTC.